Sequencing of this TCR beta chain was carried out in a study of T cell repertoires in cytomegalovirus infection. Background on the study: CMV epitopes, recently identified HLA-C-restricted and well-studied HLA-B-restricted, were used. Evidence of both CMV infection and a matching HLA type came from public TCR beta signatures.

On this clonotype itself: What it binds is not known.

The V and J ends lost 7 bases and 0 bases, in that order; junction bases with no gene match: 19. This CDR3 has 20 amino acids. Germline values: CDR1 MNHEY, CDR2 SVGEGT. One entry per CDR3 protein, called by TCRdb with MiXCR from the reads. Of just over 450,000 distinct CDR3 sequences listed, under 55% are singletons. The sequence came from a human donor in good health (CMV status not recorded). Some clones in this sample may be carry-over from other donors' samples. This specimen consisted of cultured PBMCs, obtained from culture after CMV antigen stimulation. The chain recombines TRBV6-2 or TRBV6-3 with TRBJ1-3; 9 bases agree with TRBD1. CDR3 residues: CASTQNWTGVGSGSGNTIYF. As DNA, the CDR3 is TGTGCCAGCACTCAAAATTGGACAGGGGTCGGATCCGGCTCTGGAAACACCATATATTTT.